This T cell receptor beta chain was profiled in a study of radiotherapy plus CTLA-4 blockade in lung cancer. Germline values: CDR1 SGHRS, CDR2 YFSETQ. Deletions cut 0 bases from V and 0 bases from J, with 12 bases between. The CDR3 is made up of 16 amino acids. Generated by immunoSEQ multiplex PCR, the TCRdb table keeps only in-frame clones and is missing some. The table lists about 50,000 clones, roughly 76% of them singletons, with roughly 3.5% in the top ten. The chain uses TRBV5-1 and TRBJ1-1; a possible D gene is TRBD1 (5 bases). The receptor was derived from a human donor with non-small cell lung cancer who had a complete response to radiotherapy plus ipilimumab. The starting material was peripheral blood, obtained from a patient treated with radiotherapy plus ipilimumab. CDR3 DNA sequence: TGCGCCAGCAGCTTGGGATTTCGGGGGATGAACACTGAAGCTTTCTTT. This sequence encodes CASSLGFRGMNTEAFF. The variable domain in full, completed from reference TRBV5-1 and TRBJ1-1, reads KAGVTQTPRYLIKTRGQQVTLSCSPISGHRSVSWYQQTPGQGLQFLFEYFSETQRNKGNFPGRFSGRQFSNSRSEMNVSTLELGDSALYLCASSLGFRGMNTEAFFGQGTRLTVV.